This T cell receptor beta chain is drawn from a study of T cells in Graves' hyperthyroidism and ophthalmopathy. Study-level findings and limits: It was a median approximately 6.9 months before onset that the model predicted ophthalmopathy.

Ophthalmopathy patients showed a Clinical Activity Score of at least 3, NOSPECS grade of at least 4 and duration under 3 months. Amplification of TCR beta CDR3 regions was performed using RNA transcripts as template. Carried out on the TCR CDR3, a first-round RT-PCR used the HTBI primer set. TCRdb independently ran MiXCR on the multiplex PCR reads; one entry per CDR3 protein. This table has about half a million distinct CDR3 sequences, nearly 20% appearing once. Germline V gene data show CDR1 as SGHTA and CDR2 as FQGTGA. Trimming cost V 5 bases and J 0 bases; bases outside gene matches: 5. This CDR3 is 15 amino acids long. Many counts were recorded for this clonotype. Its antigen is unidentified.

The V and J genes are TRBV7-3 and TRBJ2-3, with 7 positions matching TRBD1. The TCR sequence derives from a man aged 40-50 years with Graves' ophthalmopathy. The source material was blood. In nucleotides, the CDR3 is TGTGCCAGCAGCGAATCGACAGGGAGCACAGATACGCAGTATTTT. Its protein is CASSESTGSTDTQYF.